The clone carrying this T cell receptor (beta chain) showed up many times. Its antigen remains unidentified. This record comes from a study of regulatory T cells in long-lasting Graves disease. Arm-PCR with iRepertoire HTBI primers amplified the CDR3 regions for these TCR beta libraries. Under the authors' procedure: Detected in the samples were about 58 TRBV and 14 TRBJ segments. MiXCR, run by TCRdb on the multiplex PCR reads, gives a single entry per CDR3 protein. In this record, the V and J calls reflect TCRdb's handling and not the investigators' own analysis. In the table there are around 250,000 distinct CDR3 sequences, around 20% of which are singletons. The CDR3 consists of 14 residues. The V gene's germline CDR1 is DFQATT and CDR2 SNEGSKA (reference sequence). V lost 5 bases to trimming and J lost 2 bases, with 16 bases between them. Findings and caveats of the study: Persistent-disease Graves' patients showed less TCR diversity than new cases. Under persistent disease, TRBV28, TRBJ1-2 and TRBJ2-5 were used preferentially.

Indicated time point: newly diagnosed GD, antithyroid drugs for less than 3 months. RNA from PBMCs was the source of the TCR library. This TCR was sampled from a female donor with Graves disease. This chain links TRBV20-1 with TRBJ2-7, with D possibly TRBD1 on 5 matching bases. Here the sequenced sample was peripheral blood mononuclear cells (PBMCs), taken at new diagnosis, from a patient treated with antithyroid drugs. DNA for the CDR3: TGCAGTGCTCGGACGGATAGGACAACCTACGAGCAGTACTTC. Protein product: CSARTDRTTYEQYF.